This passage covers 19 T cell receptor beta chains from one sample sequenced in a study of cytomegalovirus exposure and HLA in healthy donors. The PCR had 60 Vbeta and 13 Jbeta primers. Profiling relied on immunoSEQ multiplex PCR, and the TCRdb table lists in-frame clones only, not all of them. The sample carries around 280,000 clones, approximately 90% recorded once. Sequencing was performed on PBMCs. Receptor source: a woman younger than 35 in good health and CMV-seronegative.

The CDR3 nucleotides read TGCGCCAGCAGCCCGCTAGCGGGGAGCTACAATGAGCAGTTCTTC. This gives the protein CASSPLAGSYNEQFF. The rearrangement uses TRBV5-1 and TRBJ2-1; TRBD2 matches 9 bases. Trimming at V came to 4 bases and at J to 3 bases, leaving 5 bases not matched to a gene. This CDR3 has 15 amino acids. Germline V lookup: CDR1 SGHRS, CDR2 YFSETQ.

This chain connects TRBV7-3 to TRBJ2-2; TRBD2 might be the D (6 bases). The CDR3 is 16 amino acids. V gave up 5 bases and J gave up 4 bases, with 17 bases separating them. Germline CDR1 reads SGHTA; CDR2 reads FQGTGA. The CDR3 spells CASSPHGRGVTGELFF. The CDR3 DNA is TGTGCCAGCAGCCCACACGGGCGGGGCGTCACCGGGGAGCTGTTTTTT.

The chain employs TRBV6-6 and TRBJ1-2; no clear D gene. Per germline, CDR1 MNHNY and CDR2 SVGAGI (reference sequence). Trimming pared 7 bases from V and 10 bases from J, leaving 13 bases between. This CDR3 is built from 11 residues. The CDR3 spells CASITNRIYTF. CDR3 nucleotides: TGTGCCAGCATCACCAACAGAATCTACACCTTC.

The CDR3 DNA is TGTGCCAGCAGTTTATGGGCGGGGGCTAACTATGGCTACACCTTC. Encoded protein: CASSLWAGANYGYTF. The rearrangement uses TRBV27 and TRBJ1-2; TRBD1 is a possible D gene (5 bases). The CDR3 sequence is 15 residues long. Per the germline V gene, CDR1 is MNHEY and CDR2 is SMNVEV (reference sequence). V was pared by 1 base and J by 0 bases, with 9 bases between.

The chain combines TRBV18 with TRBJ2-1; the D gene is possibly TRBD2 (5 bases). The germline V gene has CDR1 KGHSH and CDR2 LQKENI. V lost 0 bases, J lost 7 bases, and 7 bases lay in between. The CDR3 has 13 amino acids. The CDR3 protein is CASSPPAGNEQFF. Written as DNA, the CDR3 is TGTGCCAGCTCACCACCGGCGGGTAATGAGCAGTTCTTC.

V is TRBV7-3 and J is TRBJ2-1, with D perhaps matching TRBD1 (6 bases). Trimming left V 6 bases short and J 10 bases short, with 10 bases between. This CDR3 comprises 11 residues. CDR1 and CDR2 (germline): SGHTA, FQGTGA. CDR3 sequence (DNA): TGTGCCAGCAGTTCCGGGACAGAGCAGTTCTTC. Protein sequence: CASSSGTEQFF.

The chain is built from TRBV5-6 and TRBJ1-1; the D gene is possibly TRBD1 (6 bases). The CDR3 consists of 14 residues. The germline gives CDR1 SGHDT, CDR2 YYEEEE. V was cut by 4 bases and J by 2 bases, with 12 bases left in between. Here the CDR3 reads CASSLGTYNTEAFF. CDR3 DNA: TGTGCCAGCAGCCTTGGGACATACAACACTGAAGCTTTCTTT.

This chain joins TRBV5-6 and TRBJ1-5; D is unresolved. CDR1 and CDR2 (germline): SGHDT, YYEEEE. This CDR3 is 12 amino acids long. The ends were cut back, 3 bases at V and 3 bases at J, with 4 bases in the middle. The CDR3 DNA reads as TGTGCCAGCAGCTCACACAATCAGCCCCAGCATTTT. The encoded protein is CASSSHNQPQHF. Supplemented by reference TRBV5-6 and TRBJ1-5, the full variable domain reads DAGVTQSPTHLIKTRGQQVTLRCSPKSGHDTVSWYQQALGQGPQFIFQYYEEEERQRGNFPDRFSGHQFPNYSSELNVNALLLGDSALYLCASSSHNQPQHFGDGTRLSIL.

This clone appeared a single time. V usage is TRBV9 and J usage is TRBJ1-2, with no clear D. V was pared by 4 bases and J by 4 bases, with 23 bases between. CDR1 is SGDLS, CDR2 YYNGEE, per germline. CDR3 length: 17 residues. CDR3 region: CASSPPSGQWNTYGYTF. In DNA, the CDR3 is TGTGCCAGCAGCCCCCCAAGTGGGCAGTGGAATACCTATGGCTACACCTTC. The complete variable domain, with remaining parts taken from reference TRBV9 and TRBJ1-2, reads DSGVTQTPKHLITATGQRVTLRCSPRSGDLSVYWYQQSLDQGLQFLIQYYNGEERAKGNILERFSAQQFPDLHSELNLSSLELGDSALYFCASSPPSGQWNTYGYTFGSGTRLTVV.

The rearrangement links TRBV30 to TRBJ1-1; D gene uncertain. Trimming stripped 0 bases from V and 3 bases from J, with 14 bases between. The V gene's germline CDR1 is GTSNPN and CDR2 SVGIG (reference sequence). The CDR3 extends over 15 amino acids. In nucleotides, the CDR3 is TGTGCCTGGAGTGTTCGGAGAGTTGAGTACACTGAAGCTTTCTTT. This encodes CAWSVRRVEYTEAFF.

V and J are TRBV5-6 and TRBJ1-1, with TRBD1 as a possible D gene (5 bases). The CDR3 extends over 12 amino acids. Trimming left V 1 base short and J 6 bases short, with 7 bases between. Germline V gene data show CDR1 as SGHDT and CDR2 as YYEEEE. The CDR3 DNA reads as TGTGCCAGCAGCTTGCAGGGCCCTGAAGCTTTCTTT. This gives the protein CASSLQGPEAFF.

In regard to this clone: The junction does not match germline at one end; this may be a read error. The chain employs TRBV7-7 and TRBJ2-5; weak D call: TRBD2 (5 bases). Germline values: CDR1 SSHAT, CDR2 FNYEAQ (reference sequence). The CDR3 runs to 14 residues. CDR3 sequence reads: CASSLAHSGETQYF. In DNA, the CDR3 is TGTGCTAGCAGCTTAGCACACAGCGGAGAGACCCAGTACTTC.

J is TRBJ1-1 and V is TRBV7-6, with 7 bases aligning to TRBD1. Losses at the gene ends were 8 bases for V and 4 bases for J; bases not matched to a gene: 19. Germline V CDR1 and CDR2: SGHVS, FNYEAQ. CDR3 length: 17 residues. For the CDR3, the DNA is TGTGCCAGCGGTCCTTTATCGACAGGGTATGTCGGCACTGAAGCTTTCTTT. It specifies CASGPLSTGYVGTEAFF. The full variable domain, with the rest looked up from reference TRBV7-6 and TRBJ1-1, is GAGVSQSPRYKVTKRGQDVALRCDPISGHVSLYWYRQALGQGPEFLTYFNYEAQQDKSGLPNDRFSAERPEGSISTLTIQRTEQRDSAMYRCASGPLSTGYVGTEAFFGQGTRLTVV.

This chain connects TRBV11-2 to TRBJ1-2; D may be TRBD1 (6 bases). Trimming removed 8 bases from V and 0 bases from J, with 13 bases in between. The CDR3 loop spans 14 amino acids. Germline CDR1 and CDR2: SGHAT and FQNNGV. The CDR3 region is CASGNGQTNYGYTF. Written as DNA, the CDR3 is TGTGCCAGCGGAAACGGACAGACTAACTATGGCTACACCTTC.

The chain carries TRBV4-1 and TRBJ1-2; 7 nucleotides align to TRBD1. Germline V gives CDR1 MGHRA, CDR2 YSYEKL. The CDR3 runs 14 residues. With V trimmed by 5 bases and J by 4 bases, 7 bases remained unmatched. The CDR3: CASSGLGQSYGYTF. The CDR3 DNA sequence: TGCGCCAGCAGCGGCCTGGGACAGAGCTATGGCTACACCTTC.

The gene calls are TRBV4-2 and TRBJ2-3, with D perhaps TRBD1 (6 bases). Germline V gives CDR1 LGHNA, CDR2 YNFKEQ. The CDR3 contains 18 residues. Trimming removed 2 bases from V and 0 bases from J, with 18 bases in between. Here the CDR3 reads CASSQTPVGASSTDTQYF. CDR3 nucleotide sequence: TGTGCCAGCAGCCAAACGCCCGTGGGGGCCTCGAGCACAGATACGCAGTATTTT.

The rearrangement joins TRBV5-1 to TRBJ2-3; the match to TRBD2 covers 10 bases. The CDR3 extends over 16 amino acids. CDR1 is SGHRS, CDR2 YFSETQ, per germline. V shed 3 bases, J shed 1 base, and the junction held 5 bases outside the gene matches. CDR3 protein: CASSYALAGGTDTQYF. The CDR3 DNA follows: TGCGCCAGCAGCTATGCCCTAGCGGGGGGCACAGATACGCAGTATTTT. The entire variable domain, with the rest obtained from reference TRBV5-1 and TRBJ2-3, is as follows: KAGVTQTPRYLIKTRGQQVTLSCSPISGHRSVSWYQQTPGQGLQFLFEYFSETQRNKGNFPGRFSGRQFSNSRSEMNVSTLELGDSALYLCASSYALAGGTDTQYFGPGTRLTVL.

CDR3 in DNA: TGTGCCAGCAGCCTGGCAGGGGCGAATAACTATGGCTACACCTTC. Its translation: CASSLAGANNYGYTF. V and J are TRBV5-5 and TRBJ1-2, with D perhaps matching TRBD1 (6 bases). Germline V gene data show CDR1 as SGHKS and CDR2 as YYEKEE (reference sequence). The CDR3 is 15 residues long. The germline V and J ends were trimmed by 4 bases and 1 base, with 14 bases remaining between them.

The V and J genes are TRBV4-1 and TRBJ2-7; 7 bases fit TRBD2. Germline CDR1 and CDR2: MGHRA and YSYEKL. This CDR3 region has 18 residues. V was clipped by 4 bases and J by 3 bases; unmatched bases: 18. CDR3 DNA: TGCGCCAGCAGCCCTCCTGGGGTGATGGCGGGAGATTACTACGAGCAGTACTTC. Its translation: CASSPPGVMAGDYYEQYF.